One sample yielded the 12 T cell receptor beta chains listed below, sequenced in a study of beta chain features in type 1 diabetes. The authors reverse transcribed all of the isolated RNA, so sequencing captured expressed TCRB transcripts. Produced via immunoSEQ multiplex PCR; TCRdb's table is partial and in-frame only. The sample records 250,000 or so clones, 25% to 35% being singletons. Sequencing was performed on central memory CD4+ T cells from blood. The receptors come from a man aged 25 to 45 in good health.

The table lists this clone with a few counts. This chain links TRBV27 with TRBJ2-1; tentatively, D is TRBD1 (6 bases). The CDR3 has 15 amino acids. Germline V lookup: CDR1 MNHEY, CDR2 SMNVEV (reference sequence). Trimming stripped 6 bases from V and 3 bases from J, with 15 bases between. This chain's CDR3 is CASSVPGHHYNEQFF. For the CDR3, the DNA is TGTGCCAGCAGCGTCCCGGGACACCACTACAATGAGCAGTTCTTC.

This chain uses TRBV6-5 with TRBJ2-7; D is undetermined. Trimming shortened V by 10 bases and J by 1 base, and 17 bases separated the two germline ends. Looked up from germline, CDR1 is MNHEY and CDR2 is SVGAGI. This CDR3 has 14 residues. The CDR3 spells CATTVTMWSYEQYF. In nucleotides, the CDR3 is TGTGCCACCACAGTTACAATGTGGTCCTACGAGCAGTACTTC.

This clone was seen at least ten times. The chain uses TRBV29-1 and TRBJ1-2; D is unclear. Germline assignment: CDR1 SQVTM and CDR2 ANQGSEA. This CDR3 comprises 14 residues. Deletions cut 1 base from V and 0 bases from J, with 9 bases between. In DNA, the CDR3 is TGCAGCGTTGAAGGGCGCGGAACTAACTATGGCTACACCTTC. It codes for CSVEGRGTNYGYTF.

This clone was picked up many times. J is TRBJ2-3 and V is TRBV18; D possibly matches TRBD1 or TRBD2 (6 bases each). Germline V gene sequence: CDR1 KGHSH, CDR2 LQKENI. The CDR3 covers 15 residues. Trimming left V 6 bases short and J 0 bases short, with 13 bases between. The CDR3 protein is CASSPQGTSTDTQYF. CDR3 in DNA: TGTGCCAGCTCGCCTCAGGGGACTAGCACAGATACGCAGTATTTT.

The chain joins TRBV29-1 to TRBJ2-7, with D unresolved. The CDR3 consists of 16 residues. V shed 2 bases and J shed 3 bases, with 20 bases lying between them. Germline-derived CDR1 and CDR2 are SQVTM and ANQGSEA. The CDR3 protein is CSVESAIPGPFYEQYF. The CDR3 bases are TGCAGCGTTGAATCGGCGATTCCGGGCCCCTTCTACGAGCAGTACTTC.

CDR3 loop: CASSLASSFDAPRGYTF. The DNA of the CDR3 is TGTGCCAGCAGCTTGGCCTCAAGCTTCGACGCACCTCGGGGCTACACCTTC. The J gene is TRBJ1-2, the V gene TRBV5-5; D remains ambiguous. Germline CDR1 and CDR2: SGHKS and YYEKEE (reference sequence). The CDR3 contains 17 residues. Trimming removed 0 bases from V and 8 bases from J, with 23 bases in between.

This chain links TRBV2 with TRBJ1-4; D might be TRBD1 (5 bases). This CDR3 is 14 amino acids long. From germline, CDR1 is SNHLY and CDR2 FYNNEI. V lost 8 bases to trimming and J lost 2 bases, with 12 bases between them. CDR3 sequence: CASSHRSTNEKLFF. For the CDR3, the DNA is TGTGCCAGCTCCCACAGGTCCACTAATGAAAAACTGTTTTTT.

This clone was counted a few times. The chain carries TRBV11-2 and TRBJ2-7; tentative D call: TRBD2 (6 bases). The CDR3 covers 14 residues. Trimming left V 1 base short and J 5 bases short, with 12 bases between. Germline lookup yields CDR1 SGHAT and CDR2 FQNNGV. The CDR3 region has the DNA TGTGCCAGCAGCTTAGCCGGGAGCCGGGACGAGCAGTACTTC. It translates to CASSLAGSRDEQYF.

J is TRBJ1-2 and V is TRBV6-1, with D perhaps TRBD1 (6 bases). CDR3 length: 13 amino acids. Germline V gene data show CDR1 as MNHNS and CDR2 as SASEGT. V lost 6 bases and J 10 bases, leaving 18 bases between the germline ends. The CDR3 DNA follows: TGTGCCAGCAGGCCGGAAACGACAGGCCCCTACACCTTC. It encodes CASRPETTGPYTF.

The rearrangement joins TRBV23-1 to TRBJ1-2; D may be TRBD1 (6 bases). TRBV23-1 is an ORF, with its function uncertain. Deletions cut 11 bases from V and 6 bases from J, with 16 bases between. The CDR3 extends over 12 amino acids. CDR3 residues: CAATQGRDGYTF. As DNA, the CDR3 is TGCGCCGCCACTCAGGGGCGCGATGGCTACACCTTC.

This clone was counted between two and nine times. This chain joins TRBV30 and TRBJ2-1; no definite D call. The germline V gene encodes CDR1 GTSNPN and CDR2 SVGIG (reference sequence). This CDR3 has 12 residues. The V gene lost 2 bases and the J gene lost 10 bases, with 12 bases spanning the gap. The CDR3 reads CAWSRPLQEQFF. In DNA form, the CDR3 reads TGTGCCTGGAGTCGACCTCTCCAAGAGCAGTTCTTC.

V usage is TRBV6-5 and J usage is TRBJ2-5; D is ambiguous. The germline V gene encodes CDR1 MNHEY and CDR2 SVGAGI. The V end was cut by 5 bases, the J end by 1 base, with 8 bases between. CDR3 length equals 13 residues. The CDR3 DNA sequence: TGTGCCAGCAGTAGATTGGGCCAAGAGACCCAGTACTTC. It is translated as CASSRLGQETQYF.